This TCR beta chain came from a study of prognosis after radiotherapy for stage I lung cancer. Study in general: Enrollment of stage I non-small cell lung cancer patients ran from April 2018 to January 2019. Approximately 15 patients had newly diagnosed primary stage I lung tumors, and four to six had oligometastatic NSCLC after surgical resection of the primary tumor. In this cohort, every patient with non-small cell lung cancer was regarded as medically inoperable. Study-wide results and limits: Diminished Shannon entropy following stereotactic body radiation therapy characterized patients who developed distant metastases.

TCR beta CDR3 amplification from genomic DNA was performed by two-round multiplex PCR. Primers specific to each TRBV and TRBJ gene were used in first-round PCR. TCRdb used MiXCR to reprocess the multiplex PCR reads, holding one entry per CDR3 protein. Of tens of thousands of distinct CDR3 sequences in the sample, around 29% were seen once. Trimming took off 5 bases at V and 4 bases at J, with 11 bases between the two ends. The CDR3 contains 14 residues. Germline V lookup: CDR1 SGHTA, CDR2 FQGNSA. The table lists this clonotype with many counts. Antigen unknown. The chain employs TRBV7-2 and TRBJ2-2; maybe TRBD1 (6 bases). The TCR was taken from a donor over 45 with non-small cell lung cancer. The sequenced sample was PBMCs, obtained before or after stereotactic body radiation therapy (not recorded which). Here the CDR3 reads CASSRDILTGELFF. The CDR3 DNA is TGTGCCAGCAGCAGGGACATCCTCACCGGGGAGCTGTTTTTT.